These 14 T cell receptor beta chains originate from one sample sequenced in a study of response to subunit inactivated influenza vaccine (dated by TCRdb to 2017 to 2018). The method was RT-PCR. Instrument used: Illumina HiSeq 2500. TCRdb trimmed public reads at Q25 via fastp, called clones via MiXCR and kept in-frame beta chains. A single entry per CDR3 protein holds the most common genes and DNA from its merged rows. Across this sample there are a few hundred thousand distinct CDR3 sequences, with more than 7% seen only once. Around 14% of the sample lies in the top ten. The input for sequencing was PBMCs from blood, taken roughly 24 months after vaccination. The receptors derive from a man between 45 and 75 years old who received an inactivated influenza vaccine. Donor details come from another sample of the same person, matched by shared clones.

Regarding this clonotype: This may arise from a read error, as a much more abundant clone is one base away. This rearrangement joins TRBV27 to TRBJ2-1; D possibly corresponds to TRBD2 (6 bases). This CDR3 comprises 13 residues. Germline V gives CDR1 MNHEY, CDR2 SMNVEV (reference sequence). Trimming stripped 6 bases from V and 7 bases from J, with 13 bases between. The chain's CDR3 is CASRAPLANEQFF. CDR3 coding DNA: TGTGCCAGCAGGGCCCCCCTAGCGAATGAGCAGTTCTTC.

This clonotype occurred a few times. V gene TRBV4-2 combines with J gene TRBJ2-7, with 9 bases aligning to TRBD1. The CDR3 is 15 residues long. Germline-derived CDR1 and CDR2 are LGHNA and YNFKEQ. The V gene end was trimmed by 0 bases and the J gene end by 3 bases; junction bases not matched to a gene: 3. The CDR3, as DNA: TGTGCCAGCAGCCAAGACTGGGACAGGGTCTACGAGCAGTACTTC. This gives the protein CASSQDWDRVYEQYF.

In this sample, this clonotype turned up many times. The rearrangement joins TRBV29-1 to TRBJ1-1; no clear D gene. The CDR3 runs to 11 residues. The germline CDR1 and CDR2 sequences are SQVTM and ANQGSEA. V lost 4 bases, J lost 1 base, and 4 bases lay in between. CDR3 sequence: CSVGANTEAFF. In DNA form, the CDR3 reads TGCAGCGTTGGAGCGAACACTGAAGCTTTCTTT.

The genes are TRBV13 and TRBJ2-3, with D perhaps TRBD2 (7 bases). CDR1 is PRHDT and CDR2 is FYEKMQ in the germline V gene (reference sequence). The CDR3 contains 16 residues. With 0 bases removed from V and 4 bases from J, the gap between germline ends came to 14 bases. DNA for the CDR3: TGTGCCAGCAGCTTAGGTTTCGGGGGGCCCGCAGATACGCAGTATTTT. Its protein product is CASSLGFGGPADTQYF.

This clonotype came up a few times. CDR3 DNA sequence: TGTGCCAGCTCACGACAGGGGGACCCGAAAAACATTCAGTACTTC. The encoded protein is CASSRQGDPKNIQYF. This sequence joins TRBV18 and TRBJ2-4, with 9 positions matching TRBD1. The V gene end was trimmed by 4 bases and the J gene end by 4 bases; junction bases not matched to a gene: 5. CDR1 and CDR2 (germline): KGHSH, LQKENI. The CDR3 contains 15 residues.

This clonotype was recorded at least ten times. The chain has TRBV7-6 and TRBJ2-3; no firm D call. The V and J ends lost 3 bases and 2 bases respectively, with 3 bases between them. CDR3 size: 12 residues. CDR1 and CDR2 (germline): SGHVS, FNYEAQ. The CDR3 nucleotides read TGTGCCAGCAGCTTTATCACAGATACGCAGTATTTT. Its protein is CASSFITDTQYF.

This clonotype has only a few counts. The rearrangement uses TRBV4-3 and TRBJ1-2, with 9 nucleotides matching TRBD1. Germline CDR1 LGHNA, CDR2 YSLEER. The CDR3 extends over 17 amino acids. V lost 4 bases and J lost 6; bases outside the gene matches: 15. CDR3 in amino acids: CASSRGQGDYFSNGYTF. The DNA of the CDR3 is TGCGCCAGCAGCCGGGGACAGGGAGACTACTTTTCTAATGGCTACACCTTC.

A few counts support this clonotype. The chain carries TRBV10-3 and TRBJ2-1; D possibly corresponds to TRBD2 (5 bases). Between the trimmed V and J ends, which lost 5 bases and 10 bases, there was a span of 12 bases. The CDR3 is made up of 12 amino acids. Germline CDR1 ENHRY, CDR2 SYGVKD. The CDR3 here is CAISSMRLEQFF. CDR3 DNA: TGTGCCATCAGTTCCATGCGACTAGAGCAGTTCTTC.

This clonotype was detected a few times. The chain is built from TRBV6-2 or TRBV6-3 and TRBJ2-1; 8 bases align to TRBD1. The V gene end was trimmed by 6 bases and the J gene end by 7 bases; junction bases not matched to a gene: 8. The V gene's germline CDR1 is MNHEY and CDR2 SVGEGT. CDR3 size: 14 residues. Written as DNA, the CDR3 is TGTGCCAGCAGCCAACAGGGGGTAATGAATGAGCAGTTCTTC. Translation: CASSQQGVMNEQFF.

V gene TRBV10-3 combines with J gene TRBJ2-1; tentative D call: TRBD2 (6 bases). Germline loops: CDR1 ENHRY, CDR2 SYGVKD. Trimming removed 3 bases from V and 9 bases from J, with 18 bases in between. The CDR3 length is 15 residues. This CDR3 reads CAISDFGGGIGEQFF. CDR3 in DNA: TGTGCCATCAGTGATTTTGGCGGAGGGATTGGTGAGCAGTTCTTC.

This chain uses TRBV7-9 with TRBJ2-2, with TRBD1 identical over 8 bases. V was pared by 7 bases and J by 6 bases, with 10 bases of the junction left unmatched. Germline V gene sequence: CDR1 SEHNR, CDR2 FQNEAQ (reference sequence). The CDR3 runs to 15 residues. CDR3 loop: CASNPRTGPAGELFF. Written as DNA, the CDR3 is TGTGCCAGCAATCCAAGGACAGGGCCCGCCGGGGAGCTGTTTTTT.

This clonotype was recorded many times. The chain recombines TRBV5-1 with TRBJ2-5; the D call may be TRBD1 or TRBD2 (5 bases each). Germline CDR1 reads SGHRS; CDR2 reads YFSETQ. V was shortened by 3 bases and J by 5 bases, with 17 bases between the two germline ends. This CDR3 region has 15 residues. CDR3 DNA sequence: TGCGCCAGCAGCTCCGGGACCACGGTAGAGGAGACCCAGTACTTC. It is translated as CASSSGTTVEETQYF.

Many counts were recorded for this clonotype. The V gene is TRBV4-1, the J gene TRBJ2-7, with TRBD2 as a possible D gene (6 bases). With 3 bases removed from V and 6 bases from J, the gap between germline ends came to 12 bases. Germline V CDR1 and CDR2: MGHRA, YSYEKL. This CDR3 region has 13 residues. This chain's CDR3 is CASSQGEVGEQYF. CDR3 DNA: TGCGCCAGCAGCCAGGGGGAGGTAGGCGAGCAGTACTTC.

The CDR3 spells CASSLTGGWEETQYF. The CDR3, as DNA: TGTGCCAGCAGCCTTACAGGGGGTTGGGAAGAGACCCAGTACTTC. The chain carries TRBV9 and TRBJ2-5, with 8 bases aligning to TRBD1. With V trimmed by 4 bases and J by 3 bases, 8 bases remained unmatched. Germline CDR1 reads SGDLS; CDR2 reads YYNGEE. The CDR3 sequence is 15 residues long.